The clone carrying this TCR beta chain showed up just once. Its antigen remains unidentified. These data belong to a study of T cell responses to AZD1222 COVID-19 vaccine. Study observations and caveats: Spike-specific TCR breadth rose after two AZD1222 doses, and depth rose as well.

CDR3 size: 11 residues. Germline V CDR1 and CDR2: KGHSH, LQKENI. Trimming shortened V by 3 bases and J by 6 bases, and 5 bases separated the two germline ends. Here immunoSEQ multiplex PCR was the method, and the copy in TCRdb shows in-frame clones only, minus some. The table records about 150,000 clones, 80% to 90% of them present only once. The rearrangement links TRBV18 to TRBJ1-2; D gene uncertain. Sequenced here: peripheral blood, sampled on day 0 of MenACWY control vaccination. The TCR sequence derives from an adult in good health. DNA for the CDR3: TGTGCCAGCTCACCTCTAGATGGCTACACCTTC. Its protein is CASSPLDGYTF.